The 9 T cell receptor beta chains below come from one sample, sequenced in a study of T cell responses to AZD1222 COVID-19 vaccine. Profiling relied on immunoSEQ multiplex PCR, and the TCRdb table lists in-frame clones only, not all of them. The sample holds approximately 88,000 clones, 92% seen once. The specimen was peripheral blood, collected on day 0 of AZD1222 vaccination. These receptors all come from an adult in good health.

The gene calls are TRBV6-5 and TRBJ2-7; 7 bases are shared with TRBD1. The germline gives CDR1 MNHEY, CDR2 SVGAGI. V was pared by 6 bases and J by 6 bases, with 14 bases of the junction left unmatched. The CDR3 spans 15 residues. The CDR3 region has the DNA TGTGCCAGCAGGGCGACAGGGCTGGCGTTGGGCGAGCAGTACTTC. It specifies CASRATGLALGEQYF.

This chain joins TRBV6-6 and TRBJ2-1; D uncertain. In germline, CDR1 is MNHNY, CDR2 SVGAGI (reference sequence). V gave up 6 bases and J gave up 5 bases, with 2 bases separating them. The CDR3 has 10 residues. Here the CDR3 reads CASSDNEQFF. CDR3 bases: TGTGCCAGCAGCGACAATGAGCAGTTCTTC.

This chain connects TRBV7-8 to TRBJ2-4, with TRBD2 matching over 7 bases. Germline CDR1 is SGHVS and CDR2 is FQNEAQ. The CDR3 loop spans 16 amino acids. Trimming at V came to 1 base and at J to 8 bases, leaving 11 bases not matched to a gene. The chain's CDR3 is CASSLVGGGASDIQYF. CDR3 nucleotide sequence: TGTGCCAGCAGCTTAGTTGGCGGGGGTGCGTCGGACATTCAGTACTTC.

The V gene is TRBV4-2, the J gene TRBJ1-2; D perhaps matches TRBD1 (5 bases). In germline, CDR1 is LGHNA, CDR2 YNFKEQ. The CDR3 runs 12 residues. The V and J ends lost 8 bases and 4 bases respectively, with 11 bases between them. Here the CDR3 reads CASRGDGYGYTF. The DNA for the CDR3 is TGTGCCAGCCGGGGGGATGGCTATGGCTACACCTTC.

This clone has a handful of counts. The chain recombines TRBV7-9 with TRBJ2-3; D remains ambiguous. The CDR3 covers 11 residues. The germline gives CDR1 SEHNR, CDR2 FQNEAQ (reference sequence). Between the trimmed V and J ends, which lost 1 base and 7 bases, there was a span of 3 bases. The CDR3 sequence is CASSLDYTQYF. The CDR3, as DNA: TGTGCCAGCAGCTTAGATTATACGCAGTATTTT.

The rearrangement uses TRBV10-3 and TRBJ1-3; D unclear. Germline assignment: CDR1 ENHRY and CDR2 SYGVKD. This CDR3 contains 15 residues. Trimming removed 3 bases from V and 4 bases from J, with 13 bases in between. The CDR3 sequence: CAISDGLLVGNTIYF. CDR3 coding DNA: TGTGCCATCAGTGATGGACTCCTGGTCGGAAACACCATATATTTT.

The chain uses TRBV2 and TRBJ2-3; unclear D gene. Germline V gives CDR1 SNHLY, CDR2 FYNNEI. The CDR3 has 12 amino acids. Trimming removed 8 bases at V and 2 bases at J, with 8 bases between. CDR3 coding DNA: TGTGCCAGCGACGCGTACACAGATACGCAGTATTTT. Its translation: CASDAYTDTQYF.

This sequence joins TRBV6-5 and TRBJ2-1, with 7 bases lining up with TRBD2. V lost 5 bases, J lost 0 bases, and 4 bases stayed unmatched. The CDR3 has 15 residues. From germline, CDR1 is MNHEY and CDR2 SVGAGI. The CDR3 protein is CASSLAESSYNEQFF. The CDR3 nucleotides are TGTGCCAGCAGTCTAGCGGAAAGCTCCTACAATGAGCAGTTCTTC.

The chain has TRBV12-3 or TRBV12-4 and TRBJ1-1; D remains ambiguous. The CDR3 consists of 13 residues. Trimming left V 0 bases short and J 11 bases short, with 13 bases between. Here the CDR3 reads CASSLALRGKAFF. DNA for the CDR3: TGTGCCAGCAGTTTAGCGCTAAGAGGGAAGGCTTTCTTT.